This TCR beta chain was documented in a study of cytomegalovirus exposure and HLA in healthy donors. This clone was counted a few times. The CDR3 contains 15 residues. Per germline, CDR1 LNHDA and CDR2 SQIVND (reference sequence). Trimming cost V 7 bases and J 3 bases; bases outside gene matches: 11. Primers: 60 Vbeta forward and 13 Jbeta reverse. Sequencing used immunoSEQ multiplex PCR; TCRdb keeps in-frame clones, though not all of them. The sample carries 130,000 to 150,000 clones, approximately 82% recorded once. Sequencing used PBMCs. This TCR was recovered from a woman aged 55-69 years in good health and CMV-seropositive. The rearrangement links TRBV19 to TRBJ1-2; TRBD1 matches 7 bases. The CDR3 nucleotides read TGTGCCAGTATACCCGTGGCAGGGGGGCACTATGGCTACACCTTC. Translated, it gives CASIPVAGGHYGYTF.